This T cell receptor (beta chain) stems from a study of blood T cell repertoires in COVID-19. Study-wide background: Both acute and convalescent COVID-19 samples were obtained from the United States, Italy and Spain.

V dropped 2 bases and J dropped 6 bases, with 10 bases sitting between them. Germline V gives CDR1 LGHDT, CDR2 YNNKEL (reference sequence). CDR3 length: 13 amino acids. This clone was seen more than once but under ten times. The assay was immunoSEQ multiplex PCR, and TCRdb's table has in-frame clones only and misses some. The table lists 250,000 to 350,000 clones, around nine tenths of them singletons. Seattle patients were enrolled while actively infected and followed longitudinally. The V gene is TRBV3-1 (or the pseudogene TRBV3-2), the J gene TRBJ1-2; D is unclear. This clonotype originated in a woman aged 25 to 39 with COVID-19, enrolled during active disease. The sample comprised peripheral blood. DNA for the CDR3: TGTGCCAGCAGCCAATTGACTGCAGATGGCTACACCTTC. It encodes CASSQLTADGYTF.